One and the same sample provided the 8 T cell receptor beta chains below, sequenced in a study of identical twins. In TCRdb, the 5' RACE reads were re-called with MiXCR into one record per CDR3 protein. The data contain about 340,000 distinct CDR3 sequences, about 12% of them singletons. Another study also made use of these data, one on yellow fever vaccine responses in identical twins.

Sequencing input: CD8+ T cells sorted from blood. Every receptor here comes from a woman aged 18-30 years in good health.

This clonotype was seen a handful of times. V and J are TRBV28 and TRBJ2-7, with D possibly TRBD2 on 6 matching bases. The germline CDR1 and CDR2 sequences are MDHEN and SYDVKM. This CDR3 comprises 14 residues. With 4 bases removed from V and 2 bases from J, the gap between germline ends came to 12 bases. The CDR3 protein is CASSSVGGPYEQYF. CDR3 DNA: TGTGCCAGCAGTTCTGTGGGAGGACCCTACGAGCAGTACTTC.

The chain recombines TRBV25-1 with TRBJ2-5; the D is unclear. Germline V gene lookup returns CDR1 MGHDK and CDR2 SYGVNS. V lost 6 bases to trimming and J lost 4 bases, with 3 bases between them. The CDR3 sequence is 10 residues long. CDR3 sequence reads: CASRRETQYF. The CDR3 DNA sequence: TGTGCCAGCAGGAGAGAGACCCAGTACTTC.

The CDR3 loop is CASRPTGGLSNQPQHF. The CDR3 coding sequence is TGTGCCAGCAGACCGACAGGGGGCCTGAGCAATCAGCCCCAGCATTTT. This sequence joins TRBV27 and TRBJ1-5, with TRBD1 identical over 10 bases. CDR3 length: 16 amino acids. V shed 6 bases and J 1 base; nucleotides not matched to a gene: 6. Germline V gene lookup returns CDR1 MNHEY and CDR2 SMNVEV (reference sequence).

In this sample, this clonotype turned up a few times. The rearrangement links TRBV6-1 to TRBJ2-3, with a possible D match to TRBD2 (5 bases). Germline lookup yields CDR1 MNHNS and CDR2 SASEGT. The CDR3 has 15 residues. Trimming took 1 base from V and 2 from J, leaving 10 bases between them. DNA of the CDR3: TGTGCCAGCAGTGAAGAGGTGAGGGCCACAGATACGCAGTATTTT. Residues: CASSEEVRATDTQYF.

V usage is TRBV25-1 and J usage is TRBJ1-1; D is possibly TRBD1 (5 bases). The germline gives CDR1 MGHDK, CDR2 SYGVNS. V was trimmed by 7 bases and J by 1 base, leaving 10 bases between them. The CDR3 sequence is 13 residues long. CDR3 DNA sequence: TGTGCCAGCACGGGGGTGAGGAACACTGAAGCTTTCTTT. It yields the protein CASTGVRNTEAFF.

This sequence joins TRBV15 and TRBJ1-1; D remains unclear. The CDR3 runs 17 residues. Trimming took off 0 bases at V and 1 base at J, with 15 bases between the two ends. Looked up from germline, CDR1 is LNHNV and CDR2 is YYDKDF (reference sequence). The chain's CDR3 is CATSREGWSSQNTEAFF. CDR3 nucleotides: TGTGCCACCAGCAGAGAAGGTTGGAGCAGCCAGAACACTGAAGCTTTCTTT.

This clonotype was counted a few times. DNA for the CDR3: TGTGCCAGCAGTGAGGGGCAGCGGGGGTCAGATACGCAGTATTTT. It codes for CASSEGQRGSDTQYF. This chain links TRBV6-4 with TRBJ2-3; 8 nucleotides line up with TRBD2. CDR1 and CDR2 from the germline V gene are MRHNA and SNTAGT. CDR3 length: 15 residues. Germline trimming cut 3 bases from V and 4 bases from J; bases unmatched to any gene: 6.

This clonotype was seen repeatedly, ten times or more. In nucleotides, the CDR3 is TGTGCCAGCAGGGTCGCCGGGGGGAGAGAGACCCAGTACTTC. Its translation is CASRVAGGRETQYF. V is TRBV12-3 or TRBV12-4 and J is TRBJ2-5; 7 bases agree with TRBD2. The CDR3 contains 14 residues. V lost 6 bases to trimming and J lost 4 bases; unmatched junction nucleotides: 8.